These 4 T cell receptor beta chains were all obtained from the same sample, sequenced in a study of T cell responses to AZD1222 COVID-19 vaccine. Using immunoSEQ multiplex PCR, the repertoire was profiled, and TCRdb retains in-frame clones only, with some absent. This sample carries about 76,000 clones, about 88% of them seen once, and the ten largest clones take roughly 3.9%. The material sequenced was peripheral blood, taken on day 0 of AZD1222 vaccination. The receptors derive from an adult in good health.

The J gene is TRBJ1-3, the V gene TRBV19; D is unresolved. The germline V gene encodes CDR1 LNHDA and CDR2 SQIVND (reference sequence). With 5 bases removed from V and 2 bases from J, the gap between germline ends came to 19 bases. CDR3 length: 17 residues. CDR3 in amino acids: CASSEASRTITGNTIYF. In DNA form, the CDR3 reads TGTGCCAGTAGTGAAGCATCTCGGACCATAACTGGAAACACCATATATTTT.

This clone was observed a single time. The chain combines TRBV20-1 with TRBJ1-2; D is ambiguous. From germline, CDR1 is DFQATT and CDR2 SNEGSKA (reference sequence). Trimming took off 3 bases at V and 2 bases at J, with 10 bases between the two ends. This CDR3 is built from 13 residues. This CDR3 reads CSASYPENYGYTF. The CDR3, as DNA: TGCAGTGCTAGTTATCCCGAGAACTATGGCTACACCTTC.

This chain joins TRBV9 and TRBJ2-7; D ambiguous. The CDR3 totals 14 residues. Germline CDR1 is SGDLS and CDR2 is YYNGEE. V was trimmed by 0 bases and J by 5 bases, leaving 12 bases between them. CDR3 protein: CASSVGPRSDEQYF. The CDR3 DNA reads as TGTGCCAGCAGCGTAGGGCCAAGGTCTGACGAGCAGTACTTC. Based on the CDR3 plus reference TRBV9 and TRBJ2-7, the full variable domain is DSGVTQTPKHLITATGQRVTLRCSPRSGDLSVYWYQQSLDQGLQFLIQYYNGEERAKGNILERFSAQQFPDLHSELNLSSLELGDSALYFCASSVGPRSDEQYFGPGTRLTVT.

This clone was recorded once. The rearrangement uses TRBV5-6 and TRBJ1-5; D is possibly TRBD1 (5 bases). CDR3 size: 16 residues. V lost 1 base and J 0 bases, leaving 11 bases between the germline ends. The germline V gene encodes CDR1 SGHDT and CDR2 YYEEEE. The CDR3 here is CASSLRGRISNQPQHF. CDR3 DNA sequence: TGTGCCAGCAGCTTGCGGGGCAGGATTAGCAATCAGCCCCAGCATTTT.